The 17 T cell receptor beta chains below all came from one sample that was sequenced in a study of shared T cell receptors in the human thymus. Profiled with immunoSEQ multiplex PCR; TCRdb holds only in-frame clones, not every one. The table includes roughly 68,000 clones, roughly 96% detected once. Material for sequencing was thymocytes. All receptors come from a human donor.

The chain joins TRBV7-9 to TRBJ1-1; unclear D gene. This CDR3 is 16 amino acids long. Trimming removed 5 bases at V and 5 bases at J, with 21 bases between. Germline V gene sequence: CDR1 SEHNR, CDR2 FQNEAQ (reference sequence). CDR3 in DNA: TGTGCCAGCAGCCCTCGAAGACTTTTAGAGCGGACTGAAGCTTTCTTT. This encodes CASSPRRLLERTEAFF.

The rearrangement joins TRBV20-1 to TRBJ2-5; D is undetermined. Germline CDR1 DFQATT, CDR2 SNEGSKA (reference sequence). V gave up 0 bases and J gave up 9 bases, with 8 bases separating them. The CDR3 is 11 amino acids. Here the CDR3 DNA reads TGCAGTGCTAGAGATTTCGCCTCCCAGTACTTC. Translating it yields CSARDFASQYF.

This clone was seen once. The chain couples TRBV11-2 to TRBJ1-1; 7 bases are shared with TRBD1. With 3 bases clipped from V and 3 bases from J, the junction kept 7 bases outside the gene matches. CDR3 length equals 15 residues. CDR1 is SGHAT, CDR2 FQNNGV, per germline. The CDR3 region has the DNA TGTGCCAGCAGCTTGCACCGGGGACAGTACACTGAAGCTTTCTTT. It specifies CASSLHRGQYTEAFF.

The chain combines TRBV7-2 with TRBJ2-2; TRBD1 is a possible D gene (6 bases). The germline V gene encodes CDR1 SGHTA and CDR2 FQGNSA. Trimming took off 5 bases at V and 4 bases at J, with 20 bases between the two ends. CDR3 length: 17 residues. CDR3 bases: TGTGCCAGCAGCCTTGGGGGCTGCGTGGCGGTCACCGGGGAGCTGTTTTTT. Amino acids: CASSLGGCVAVTGELFF.

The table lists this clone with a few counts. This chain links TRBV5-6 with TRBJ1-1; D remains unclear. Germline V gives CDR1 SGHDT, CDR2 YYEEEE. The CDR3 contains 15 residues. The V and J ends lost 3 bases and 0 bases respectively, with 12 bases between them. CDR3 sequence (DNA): TGTGCCAGCAGCTACATTGCTGCGTTGAACACTGAAGCTTTCTTT. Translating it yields CASSYIAALNTEAFF.

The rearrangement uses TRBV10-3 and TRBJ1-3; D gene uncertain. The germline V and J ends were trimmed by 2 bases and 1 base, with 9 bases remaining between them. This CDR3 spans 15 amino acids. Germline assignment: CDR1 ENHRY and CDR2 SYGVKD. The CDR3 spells CAISEGRVSGNTIYF. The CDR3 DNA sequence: TGTGCCATCAGTGAGGGTAGGGTTTCTGGAAACACCATATATTTT.

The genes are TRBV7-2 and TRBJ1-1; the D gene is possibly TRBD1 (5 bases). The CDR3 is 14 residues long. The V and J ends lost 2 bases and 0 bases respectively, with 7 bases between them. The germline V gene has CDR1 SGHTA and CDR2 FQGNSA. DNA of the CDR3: TGTGCCAGCAGCTTACGAGGGGTGAACACTGAAGCTTTCTTT. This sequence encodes CASSLRGVNTEAFF.

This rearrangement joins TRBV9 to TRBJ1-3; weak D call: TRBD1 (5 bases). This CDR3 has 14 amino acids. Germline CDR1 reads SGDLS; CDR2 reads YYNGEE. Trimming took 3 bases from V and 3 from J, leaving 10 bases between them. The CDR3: CASSAGGFGNTIYF. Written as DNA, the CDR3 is TGTGCCAGCAGCGCCGGGGGTTTTGGAAACACCATATATTTT. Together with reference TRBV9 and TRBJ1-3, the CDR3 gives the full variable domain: DSGVTQTPKHLITATGQRVTLRCSPRSGDLSVYWYQQSLDQGLQFLIQYYNGEERAKGNILERFSAQQFPDLHSELNLSSLELGDSALYFCASSAGGFGNTIYFGEGSWLTVV.

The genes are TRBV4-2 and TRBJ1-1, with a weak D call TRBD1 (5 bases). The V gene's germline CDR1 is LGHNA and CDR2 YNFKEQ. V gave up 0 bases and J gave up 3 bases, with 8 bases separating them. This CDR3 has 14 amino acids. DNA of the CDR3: TGTGCCAGCAGCCAAGATGGGACTGACACTGAAGCTTTCTTT. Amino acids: CASSQDGTDTEAFF.

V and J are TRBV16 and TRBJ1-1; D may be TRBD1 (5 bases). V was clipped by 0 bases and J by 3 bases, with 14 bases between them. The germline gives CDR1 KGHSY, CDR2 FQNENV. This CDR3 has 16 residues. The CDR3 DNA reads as TGTGCCAGCAGCCAATCGCCGACTAGAGGGGACACTGAAGCTTTCTTT. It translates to CASSQSPTRGDTEAFF. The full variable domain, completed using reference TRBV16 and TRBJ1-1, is GEEVAQTPKHLVRGEGQKAKLYCAPIKGHSYVFWYQQVLKNEFKFLISFQNENVFDETGMPKERFSAKCLPNSPCSLEIQATKLEDSAVYFCASSQSPTRGDTEAFFGQGTRLTVV.

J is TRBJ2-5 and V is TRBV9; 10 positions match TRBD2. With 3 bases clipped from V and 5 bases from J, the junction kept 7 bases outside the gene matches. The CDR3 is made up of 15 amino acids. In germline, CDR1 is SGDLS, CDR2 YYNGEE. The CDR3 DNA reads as TGTGCCAGCAGCGGGGCTAGCGGGGGTTGGGAGACCCAGTACTTC. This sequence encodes CASSGASGGWETQYF.

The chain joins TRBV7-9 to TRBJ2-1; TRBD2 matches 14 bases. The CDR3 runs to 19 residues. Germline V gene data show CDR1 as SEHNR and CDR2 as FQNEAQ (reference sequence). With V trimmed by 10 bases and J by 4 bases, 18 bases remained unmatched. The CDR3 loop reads CAIYLKKRTSGGPYNEQFF. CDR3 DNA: TGTGCCATCTATCTCAAAAAGAGGACTAGCGGGGGGCCTTACAATGAGCAGTTCTTC.

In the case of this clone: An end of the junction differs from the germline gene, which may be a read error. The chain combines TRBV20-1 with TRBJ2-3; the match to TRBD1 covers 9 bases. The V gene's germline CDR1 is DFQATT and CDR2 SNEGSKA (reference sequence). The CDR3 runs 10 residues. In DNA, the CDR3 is TGCAGTGCTCAGAAGGGACAGGGACATTTT. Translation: CSAQKGQGHF.

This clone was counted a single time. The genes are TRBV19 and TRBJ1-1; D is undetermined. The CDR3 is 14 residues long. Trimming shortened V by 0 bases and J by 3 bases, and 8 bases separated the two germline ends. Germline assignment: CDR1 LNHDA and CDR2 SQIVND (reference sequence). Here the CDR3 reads CASSIDQRYTEAFF. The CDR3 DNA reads TGTGCCAGTAGTATAGATCAAAGGTACACTGAAGCTTTCTTT.

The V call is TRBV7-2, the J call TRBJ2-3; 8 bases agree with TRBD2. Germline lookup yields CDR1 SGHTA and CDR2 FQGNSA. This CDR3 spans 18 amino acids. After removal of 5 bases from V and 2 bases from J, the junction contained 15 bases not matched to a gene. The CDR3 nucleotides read TGTGCCAGCAGCCCACCCGCGGATCGCGGGGGGCCCACAGATACGCAGTATTTT. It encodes CASSPPADRGGPTDTQYF.

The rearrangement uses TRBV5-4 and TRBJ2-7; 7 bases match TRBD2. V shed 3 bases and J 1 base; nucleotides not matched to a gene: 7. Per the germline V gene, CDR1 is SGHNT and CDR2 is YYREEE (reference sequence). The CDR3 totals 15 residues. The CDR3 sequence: CASSWGGDRSYEQYF. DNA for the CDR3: TGTGCCAGCAGCTGGGGGGGGGACCGATCCTACGAGCAGTACTTC.

The CDR3 DNA is TGTGCCAGCAGCTTGAAGCCGGGACAGGGGGACAACTATGGCTACACCTTC. It encodes CASSLKPGQGDNYGYTF. V and J are TRBV5-4 and TRBJ1-2, with 11 bases aligning to TRBD1. Germline assignment: CDR1 SGHNT and CDR2 YYREEE (reference sequence). J gave up 2 bases and V 1 base, and 7 bases lay outside the gene matches. The CDR3 length is 17 residues.